This TCR beta chain was documented in a study of blood T cells in healthy people across ages. Regarding the study as a whole: A roughly linear fall in TCR beta diversity per million T cells was seen with increasing age.

This clonotype has a count of ten or more. Its cognate antigen is unknown. The authors ran a second PCR of about 6 to 11 cycles using a sample-barcoded 5' primer and a J-beta primer mix. TCRdb analysed the 5' RACE reads with MiXCR anew, one entry per CDR3 protein. The table records approximately 810,000 distinct CDR3 sequences, 29% of them present only once. The sample was blood. The sequence came from a woman aged 80 or over in good health.

CDR3 sequence (DNA): TGTGCCAGCAGCTCGGGACAGGGCGGAGAGCAGTACTTC. Protein sequence: CASSSGQGGEQYF. V is TRBV11-3 and J is TRBJ2-7, with 9 bases fitting TRBD1. After removal of 4 bases from V and 7 bases from J, the junction contained 5 bases not matched to a gene. CDR1 and CDR2 from the germline V gene are SGHNT and YENEEA. There are 13 residues in the CDR3.